Reported below is one T cell receptor (beta chain). This record comes from a study of blood T cell repertoires in COVID-19. Study as a whole: Samples came from the United States, Italy and Spain, spanning acute and convalescent COVID-19.

Study processing details: Scientists estimated how many nucleated cells there were by amplifying reference gene primers. TCRdb's table, derived via immunoSEQ multiplex PCR, lists solely in-frame clones and lacks some. V and J calls and clone size come straight from that table; D and trimming were deduced from the DNA. The table includes approximately 85,000 clones, more than 70% detected once. The sequence came from a man aged 50-60 years with acute or convalescent COVID-19. Sequences were obtained from peripheral blood.

The CDR3 coding sequence is TGTGCCAGCAGTCACCGTTTGCCGGGACTAGCGGGAGTTAGCACAGATACGCAGTATTTT. This codes for CASSHRLPGLAGVSTDTQYF. The chain combines TRBV6-2 or TRBV6-3 with TRBJ2-3; 14 bases are shared with TRBD2. Germline CDR1 MNHEY, CDR2 SVGEGT. V lost 5 bases to trimming and J lost 0 bases; unmatched junction nucleotides: 13. This CDR3 contains 20 residues.